Listed below are T cell receptor beta chains from one sample, sequenced in a study of blood T cells in healthy people across ages. Using its own MiXCR run on the 5' RACE reads, TCRdb lists one record per CDR3 protein. The sample contains approximately 490,000 distinct CDR3 sequences, 24% of which appear only once. These data were also filed under a second study, of T cells of mothers and their children.

The specimen was blood. The receptors were sampled from a boy younger than 18 in good health. Both conserved end residues are part of each CDR3. D genes are given only for firm matches. Only some rows state a clone size, as once, few, many or a class for expanded clones.

TRBV7-9,NA,NA,TRBJ2-1,TGTGCCAGCAGCCATATGAGTGAGCAGTTCTTC,CASSHMSEQFF
TRBV20-1,TRBD1,few,TRBJ2-7,TGCAGTCCTTCCGGGACAGGGGGCTACGAGCAGTACTTC,CSPSGTGGYEQYF
TRBV29-1,NA,few,TRBJ2-5,TGCAGCGTCACCACCAACCCTCCACAGGGGAGGGAGACCCAGTACTTC,CSVTTNPPQGRETQYF
TRBV7-9,NA,NA,TRBJ2-2,TGTGCCAGCACCACAGGGACCGGGGAGCTGTTTTTT,CASTTGTGELFF
TRBV7-4,NA,NA,TRBJ1-4,TGTGCCAGCAGCCCCTACGGGGGGATCTCGAAGGAGGGATATGAAAAACTGTTTTTT,CASSPYGGISKEGYEKLFF
TRBV7-2,TRBD2,NA,TRBJ2-3,TGTGCCGGCAGCTTAGCGGGACTAGCGACACCCCGGACGCAGTATTTT,CAGSLAGLATPRTQYF
TRBV6-5,NA,NA,TRBJ2-5,TGTGCCAGCAGTGCCGGGTCATCAGAGACCCAGTACTTC,CASSAGSSETQYF
TRBV20-1,TRBD1,NA,TRBJ1-4,TGCAGTGCTAGAGTGTCGGGACAGGGAGCGGATGAAAAACTGTTTTTT,CSARVSGQGADEKLFF
TRBV10-3,NA,few,TRBJ2-5,TGTGCCATCAGCTTGACAGGAGACCAAGAGACCCAGTACTTC,CAISLTGDQETQYF
TRBV12-3/TRBV12-4,NA,NA,TRBJ2-7,TGTGCCAGCAGCTGGACCTGGGGTTGGTACGAGCAGTACTTC,CASSWTWGWYEQYF
TRBV7-2,TRBD1,many,TRBJ2-7,TGTGCCAGCAGCTTAAGGGGGACAGGGGGCTACGAGCAGTACTTC,CASSLRGTGGYEQYF
TRBV4-3,NA,NA,TRBJ1-2,TGCGCCAGCAGCCAAGATAACGGCTACACCTTC,CASSQDNGYTF
TRBV7-9,NA,once,TRBJ2-7,TGTGCCAGCAGCTTAGTACAGAGCTCCTACGATCAGTACTTC,CASSLVQSSYDQYF
TRBV5-1,TRBD1,NA,TRBJ2-3,TGCGCCAGCAGCTTTTTGACAGGGATGCCAGATACGCAGTATTTT,CASSFLTGMPDTQYF
TRBV14,NA,once,TRBJ2-5,TGTGCCAGCAGCCACGGGGCAATCCAAGAGACCCAGTACTTC,CASSHGAIQETQYF
TRBV20-1,NA,NA,TRBJ2-1,TGCAGTGCTAGAGCCCCCATCCAACTAGTGCCGAACCACAATGAGCAGTTCTTC,CSARAPIQLVPNHNEQFF
TRBV11-2,NA,NA,TRBJ2-7,TGTGCCAGCAGTCTAGACGACTTCGGGTACGAGCAGTACTTC,CASSLDDFGYEQYF
TRBV27,NA,NA,TRBJ2-5,TGTGCCAGCAGTCCAAGCCGGAGGGGCCTAGAGACCCAGTACTTC,CASSPSRRGLETQYF
TRBV7-9,NA,NA,TRBJ1-5,TGTGCCAGCAGCTTAGAGACAGCTAATCAGCCCCAGCATTTT,CASSLETANQPQHF
TRBV7-9,NA,NA,TRBJ1-1,TGTGCCAGCAGCCATTTAGTTCAACAGACTGAAGCTTTCTTT,CASSHLVQQTEAFF
TRBV9,NA,NA,TRBJ1-3,TGTGCCAGCAGCGCGGGACGCCTAGGAAACACCATATATTTT,CASSAGRLGNTIYF
TRBV4-3,NA,NA,TRBJ2-4,TGCGCCAGCAGCCATTTCAGGGAAGCCAAAAACATTCAGTACTTC,CASSHFREAKNIQYF
TRBV5-6,TRBD1,NA,TRBJ1-2,TGTGCCAGCAAGCAACAGGGGGAGGCTAACTATGGCTACACCTTC,CASKQQGEANYGYTF
TRBV6-4,TRBD1,NA,TRBJ1-6,TGTGCCAGCAGAGTCACCGGGACAGGGTCCTCACCCCTCCACTTT,CASRVTGTGSSPLHF
TRBV27,NA,NA,TRBJ2-3,TGTGCCAGTTCCCCCCAGACCACAGATACGCAGTATTTT,CASSPQTTDTQYF
TRBV5-1,NA,NA,TRBJ2-1,TGCGCCAGCAGCTTGGCCATGGTCTTAGCGCCTAACAATGAGCAGTTCTTC,CASSLAMVLAPNNEQFF